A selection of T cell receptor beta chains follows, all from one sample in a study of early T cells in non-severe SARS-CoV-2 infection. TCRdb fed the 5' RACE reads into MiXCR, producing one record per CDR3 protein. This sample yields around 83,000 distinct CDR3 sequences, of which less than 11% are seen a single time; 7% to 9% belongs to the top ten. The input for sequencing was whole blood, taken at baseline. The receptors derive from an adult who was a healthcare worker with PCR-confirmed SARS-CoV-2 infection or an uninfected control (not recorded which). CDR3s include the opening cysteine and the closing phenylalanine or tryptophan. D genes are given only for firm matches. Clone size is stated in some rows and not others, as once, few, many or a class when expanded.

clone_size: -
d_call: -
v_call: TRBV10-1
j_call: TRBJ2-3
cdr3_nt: TGCGCCAGCAGTGACGGCCTAGCCTTGAGCACAGATACGCAGTATTTT
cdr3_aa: CASSDGLALSTDTQYF

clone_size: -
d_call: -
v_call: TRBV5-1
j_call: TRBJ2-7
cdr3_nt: TGCGCCAGCAGCTTGGGCCCCGGACGGCCCTTGGGGTACGAGCAGTACTTC
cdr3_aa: CASSLGPGRPLGYEQYF

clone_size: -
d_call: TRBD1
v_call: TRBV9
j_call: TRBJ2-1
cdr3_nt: TGTGCCAGCAGCGCGACAGGGAAGAGGACCTACAATGAGCAGTTCTTC
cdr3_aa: CASSATGKRTYNEQFF

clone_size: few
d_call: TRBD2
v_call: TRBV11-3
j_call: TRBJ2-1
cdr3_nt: TGTGCCAGCAGCCTTCGGGGGACTAGCGGGACGGCCGTCGTGCAGTTCTTC
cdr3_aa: CASSLRGTSGTAVVQFF

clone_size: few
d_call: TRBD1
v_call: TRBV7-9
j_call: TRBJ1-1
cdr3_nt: TGTGCCAGCAGCCCGAGGGGGCCACTCGCTCTGAACACTGAAGCTTTCTTT
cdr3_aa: CASSPRGPLALNTEAFF

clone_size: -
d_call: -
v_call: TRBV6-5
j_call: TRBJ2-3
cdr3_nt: TGTGCCAGCACCTACGGGGTAGGAGCAGATACGCAGTATTTT
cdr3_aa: CASTYGVGADTQYF

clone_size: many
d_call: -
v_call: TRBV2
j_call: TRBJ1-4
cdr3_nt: TGTGCCAGCGGGGTCTCACAGGGAGTCACCCACCCTAATGAAAAACTGTTTTTT
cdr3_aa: CASGVSQGVTHPNEKLFF

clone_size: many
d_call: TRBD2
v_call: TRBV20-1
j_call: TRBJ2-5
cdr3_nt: TGCAGTGCTAGAGGGACTAGCGGAGAAGAGACCCAGTACTTC
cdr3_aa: CSARGTSGEETQYF

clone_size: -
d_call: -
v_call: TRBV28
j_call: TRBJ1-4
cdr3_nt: TGTGCCAGCAGTGTCAGCGGGGCGAATGAAAAACTGTTTTTT
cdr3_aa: CASSVSGANEKLFF

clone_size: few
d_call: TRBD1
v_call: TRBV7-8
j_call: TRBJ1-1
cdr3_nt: TGTGCCAGCAGCATTATTACAGGGGGCACTGAAGCTTTCTTT
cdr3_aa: CASSIITGGTEAFF

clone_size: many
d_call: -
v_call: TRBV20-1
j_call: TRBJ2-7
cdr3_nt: TGCAGTGCCCCACAACCAGGGAAGCCCTACGAGCAGTACTTC
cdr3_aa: CSAPQPGKPYEQYF

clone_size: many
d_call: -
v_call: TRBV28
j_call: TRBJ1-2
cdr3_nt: TGTGCCAGCAACGGGGCCGACTATGGCTACACCTTC
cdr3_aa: CASNGADYGYTF

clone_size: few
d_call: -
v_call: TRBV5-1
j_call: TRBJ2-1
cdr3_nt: TGCGCCAGCGCAAGAAATGGCGGAGGCTCCTACAATGAGCAGTTCTTC
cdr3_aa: CASARNGGGSYNEQFF

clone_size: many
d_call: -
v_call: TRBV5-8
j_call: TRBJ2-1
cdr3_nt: TGTGCCAGCAGCTTGCGTCAGGGAGCCTACAATGAGCAGTTCTTC
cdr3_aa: CASSLRQGAYNEQFF

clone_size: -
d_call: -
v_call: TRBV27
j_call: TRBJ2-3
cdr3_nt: TGTGTCAGCAGTTTGGGCCCGGGCCTTAGCACAGATACGCAGTATTTT
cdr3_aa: CVSSLGPGLSTDTQYF

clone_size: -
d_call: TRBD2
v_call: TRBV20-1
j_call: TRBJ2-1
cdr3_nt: TGCAGTGCTGGACAAGGGACTAGCGTTGACAATGAGCAGTTCTTC
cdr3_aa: CSAGQGTSVDNEQFF

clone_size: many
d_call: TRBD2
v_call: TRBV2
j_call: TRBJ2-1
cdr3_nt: TGTGCCAGCAGTACCGACTGGCGGGAGGGCCCACTGAGTCCCAATGAGCAGTTCTTC
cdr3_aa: CASSTDWREGPLSPNEQFF

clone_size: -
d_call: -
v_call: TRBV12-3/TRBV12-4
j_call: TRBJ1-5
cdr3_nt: TGTGCCAGCAGTACCCCTAATCAGCCCCAGCATTTT
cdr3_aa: CASSTPNQPQHF

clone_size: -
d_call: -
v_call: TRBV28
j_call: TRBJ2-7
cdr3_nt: TGTGCCAGCAGTTCGGGTATTCTGGGGGACGAGCAGTACTTC
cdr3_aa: CASSSGILGDEQYF

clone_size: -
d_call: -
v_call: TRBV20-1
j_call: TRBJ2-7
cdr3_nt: TGCAGTGCTAGTTCCGCCCGCCGTAGCGCGACCTCCTACGAGCAGTACTTC
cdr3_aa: CSASSARRSATSYEQYF

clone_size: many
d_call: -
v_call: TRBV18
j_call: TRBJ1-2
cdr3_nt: TGTGCCAGCTCACTGAACCGACAGTTTAACTATGGCTACACCTTC
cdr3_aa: CASSLNRQFNYGYTF

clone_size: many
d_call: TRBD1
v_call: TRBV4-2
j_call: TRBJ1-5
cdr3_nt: TGTGCCAGCAGCCAGACTGACAGGGGACGGCAGCCCCAGCATTTT
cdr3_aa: CASSQTDRGRQPQHF